The present T cell receptor (beta chain) was sequenced within a study of CD8 T cells in ankylosing spondylitis. Study-level points and caveats: Ankylosing spondylitis blood appeared to carry a characteristic TCR beta motif of under ten highly homologous variants. There was reportedly significant enrichment of clones that were disease-linked in matched ankylosing spondylitis synovial fluid.

This clonotype was seen ten or more times. The antigen is unknown. Using quantitative 5'-RACE with molecular barcodes, the authors made TCR beta libraries. TCRdb analysed the 5' RACE reads with MiXCR anew, one entry per CDR3 protein. The data show tens of thousands of distinct CDR3 sequences, approximately 10% seen once. Trimming cost V 2 bases and J 1 base, with 15 bases left between them. The CDR3 runs to 16 residues. The V gene's germline CDR1 is SGHRS and CDR2 YFSETQ. The chain carries TRBV5-1 and TRBJ1-1, with a possible D match to TRBD1 (5 bases). The source material was blood, either unsorted or a sorted T cell fraction (not recorded which). This TCR was recovered from a male donor with ankylosing spondylitis or in good health (not recorded which). This CDR3 is CASSLGRRGRNTEAFF. For the CDR3, the DNA is TGCGCCAGCAGCTTAGGGCGCCGGGGGAGGAACACTGAAGCTTTCTTT. Full variable domain (rest looked up from reference TRBV5-1 and TRBJ1-1): KAGVTQTPRYLIKTRGQQVTLSCSPISGHRSVSWYQQTPGQGLQFLFEYFSETQRNKGNFPGRFSGRQFSNSRSEMNVSTLELGDSALYLCASSLGRRGRNTEAFFGQGTRLTVV.